Listed here is a single T cell receptor (beta chain). Its specificity is not known. Assay: immunoSEQ multiplex PCR; the TCRdb copy retains only in-frame clones and omits some. The table has tens of thousands of clones, roughly 80% seen once. This sample is part of a study of a mutant IDH1 vaccine in newly diagnosed glioma. Looking at the study overall: Treated patients showed a male proportion of approximately 62%, a female proportion of about 38%, and a mean age of about 44 years. It was radiotherapy, temozolomide, or both that patients received previously, with most receiving both.

Findings and caveats of the study: There were vaccine-induced immune responses in about 92% of the patients. Pseudoprogression seemed unrelated to changes in top peripheral T cell clonotypes.

Per germline, CDR1 SGHNT and CDR2 YYREEE (reference sequence). Trimming stripped 3 bases from V and 7 bases from J, with 11 bases between. The CDR3 is 14 residues long. Sample time point: baseline, week 1 (first vaccination visit). Described treatment: pre-vaccination baseline after standard-of-care therapy. The clonotype originates from a woman aged 40-49 years with glioma. Source: PBMCs, taken from a glioma patient treated with radiotherapy, temozolomide or both. V usage is TRBV5-4 and J usage is TRBJ1-6; a possible D gene is TRBD1 (5 bases). Here the CDR3 reads CASSSGGGNSPLHF. In DNA, the CDR3 is TGTGCCAGCAGCTCTGGGGGGGGGAATTCACCCCTCCACTTT. The entire variable domain, with the rest obtained from reference TRBV5-4 and TRBJ1-6, is as follows: ETGVTQSPTHLIKTRGQQVTLRCSSQSGHNTVSWYQQALGQGPQFIFQYYREEENGRGNFPPRFSGLQFPNYSSELNVNALELDDSALYLCASSSGGGNSPLHFGNGTRLTVT.